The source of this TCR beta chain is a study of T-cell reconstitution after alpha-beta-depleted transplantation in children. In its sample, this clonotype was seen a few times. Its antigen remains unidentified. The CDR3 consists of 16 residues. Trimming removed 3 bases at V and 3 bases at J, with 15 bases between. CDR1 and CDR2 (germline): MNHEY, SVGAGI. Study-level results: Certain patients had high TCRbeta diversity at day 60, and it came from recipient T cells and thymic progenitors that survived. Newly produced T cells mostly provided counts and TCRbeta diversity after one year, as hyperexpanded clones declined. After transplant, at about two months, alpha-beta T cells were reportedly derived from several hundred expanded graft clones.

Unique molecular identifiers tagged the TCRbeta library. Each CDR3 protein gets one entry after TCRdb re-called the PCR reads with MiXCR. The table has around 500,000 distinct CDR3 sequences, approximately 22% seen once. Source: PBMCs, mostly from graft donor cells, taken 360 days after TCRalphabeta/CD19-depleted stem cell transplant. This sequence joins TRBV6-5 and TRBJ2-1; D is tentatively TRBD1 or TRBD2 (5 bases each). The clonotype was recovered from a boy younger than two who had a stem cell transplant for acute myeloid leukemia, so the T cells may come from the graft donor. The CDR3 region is CASSYQAGSNYNEQFF. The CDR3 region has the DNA TGTGCCAGCAGTTATCAGGCAGGGAGTAACTACAATGAGCAGTTCTTC.